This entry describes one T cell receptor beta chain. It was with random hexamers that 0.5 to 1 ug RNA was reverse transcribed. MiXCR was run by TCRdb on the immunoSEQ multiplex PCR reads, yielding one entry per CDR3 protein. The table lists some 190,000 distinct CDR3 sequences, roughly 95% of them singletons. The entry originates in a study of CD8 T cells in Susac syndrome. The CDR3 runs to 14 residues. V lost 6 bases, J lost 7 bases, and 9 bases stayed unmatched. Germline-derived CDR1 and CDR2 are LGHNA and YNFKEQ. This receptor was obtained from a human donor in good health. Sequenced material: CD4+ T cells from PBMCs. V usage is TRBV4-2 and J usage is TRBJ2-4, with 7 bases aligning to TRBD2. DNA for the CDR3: TGTGCCAGCAGGGGGGAGGGGCTAGGGAACATTCAGTACTTC. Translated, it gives CASRGEGLGNIQYF.